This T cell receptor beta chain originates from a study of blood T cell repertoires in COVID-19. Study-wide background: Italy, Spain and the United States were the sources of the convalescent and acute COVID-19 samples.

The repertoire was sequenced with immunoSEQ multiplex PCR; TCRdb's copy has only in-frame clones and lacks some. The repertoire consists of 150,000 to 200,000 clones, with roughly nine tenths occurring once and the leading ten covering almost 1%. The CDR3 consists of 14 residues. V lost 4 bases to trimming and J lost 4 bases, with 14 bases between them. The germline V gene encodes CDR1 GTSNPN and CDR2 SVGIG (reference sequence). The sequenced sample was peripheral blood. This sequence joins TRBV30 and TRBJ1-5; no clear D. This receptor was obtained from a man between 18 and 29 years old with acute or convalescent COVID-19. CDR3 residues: CAWKAKLLNQPQHF. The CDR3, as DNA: TGTGCCTGGAAAGCCAAGCTCTTAAATCAGCCCCAGCATTTT.